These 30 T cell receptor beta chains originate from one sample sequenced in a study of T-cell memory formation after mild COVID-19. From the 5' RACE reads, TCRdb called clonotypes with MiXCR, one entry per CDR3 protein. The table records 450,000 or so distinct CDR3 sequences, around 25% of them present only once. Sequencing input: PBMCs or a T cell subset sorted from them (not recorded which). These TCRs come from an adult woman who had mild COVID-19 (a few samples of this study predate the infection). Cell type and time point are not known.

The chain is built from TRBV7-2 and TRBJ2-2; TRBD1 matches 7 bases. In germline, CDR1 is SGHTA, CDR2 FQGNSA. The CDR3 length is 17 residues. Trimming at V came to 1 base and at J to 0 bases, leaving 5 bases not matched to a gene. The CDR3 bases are TGTGCCAGCAGCTTAGTGGCAGGGGGAGCGAACACCGGGGAGCTGTTTTTT. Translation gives CASSLVAGGANTGELFF. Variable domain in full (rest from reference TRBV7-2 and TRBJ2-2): GAGVSQSPSNKVTEKGKDVELRCDPISGHTALYWYRQSLGQGLEFLIYFQGNSAPDKSGLPSDRFSAERTGGSVSTLTIQRTQQEDSAVYLCASSLVAGGANTGELFFGEGSRLTVL.

The CDR3 spells CASSYVGGYGYTF. The DNA for the CDR3 is TGTGCCAGCAGTTACGTAGGGGGCTATGGCTACACCTTC. The chain couples TRBV6-5 to TRBJ1-2; TRBD1 is a possible D gene (6 bases). Germline CDR1 MNHEY, CDR2 SVGAGI. Trimming left V 2 bases short and J 4 bases short, with 8 bases between. CDR3 length: 13 amino acids.

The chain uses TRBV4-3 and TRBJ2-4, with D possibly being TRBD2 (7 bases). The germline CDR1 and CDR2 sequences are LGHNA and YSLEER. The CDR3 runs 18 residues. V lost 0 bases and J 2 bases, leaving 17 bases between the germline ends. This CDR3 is CASSQDPGGRGSKNIQYF. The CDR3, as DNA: TGCGCCAGCAGCCAAGATCCTGGGGGGAGGGGGTCCAAAAACATTCAGTACTTC.

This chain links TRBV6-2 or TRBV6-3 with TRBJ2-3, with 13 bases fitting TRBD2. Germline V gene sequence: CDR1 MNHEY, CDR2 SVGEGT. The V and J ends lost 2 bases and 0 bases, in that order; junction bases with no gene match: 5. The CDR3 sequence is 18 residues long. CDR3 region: CASSYPGLAGASTDTQYF. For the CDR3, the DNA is TGTGCCAGCAGTTACCCCGGACTAGCGGGAGCTAGCACAGATACGCAGTATTTT.

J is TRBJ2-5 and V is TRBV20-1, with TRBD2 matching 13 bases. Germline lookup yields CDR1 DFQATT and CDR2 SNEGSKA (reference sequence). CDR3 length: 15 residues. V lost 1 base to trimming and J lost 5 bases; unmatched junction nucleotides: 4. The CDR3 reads CSARGTSGRGETQYF. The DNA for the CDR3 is TGCAGTGCTAGAGGGACTAGCGGGAGAGGGGAGACCCAGTACTTC.

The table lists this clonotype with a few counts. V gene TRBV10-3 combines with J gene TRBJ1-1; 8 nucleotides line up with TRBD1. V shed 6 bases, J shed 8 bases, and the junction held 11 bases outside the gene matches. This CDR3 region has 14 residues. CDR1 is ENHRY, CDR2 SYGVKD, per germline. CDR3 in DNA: TGTGCCATCAGAGCTACCGGGACAGGTGTCGAAGCTTTCTTT. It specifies CAIRATGTGVEAFF.

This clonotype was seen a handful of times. CDR3: CASSSMRHFQEKLFF. The CDR3 DNA reads TGTGCCAGCAGCTCGATGAGACATTTCCAGGAAAAACTGTTTTTT. The rearrangement links TRBV5-6 to TRBJ1-4; the D is unclear. The germline gives CDR1 SGHDT, CDR2 YYEEEE. V was clipped by 3 bases and J by 8 bases, with 17 bases between them. The CDR3 extends over 15 amino acids.

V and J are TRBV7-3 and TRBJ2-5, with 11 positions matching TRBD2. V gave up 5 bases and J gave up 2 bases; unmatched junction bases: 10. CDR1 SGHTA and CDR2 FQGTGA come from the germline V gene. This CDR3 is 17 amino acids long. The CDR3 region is CASSLTSGALGQETQYF. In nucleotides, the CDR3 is TGTGCCAGCAGCCTGACTAGCGGGGCCCTGGGGCAAGAGACCCAGTACTTC.

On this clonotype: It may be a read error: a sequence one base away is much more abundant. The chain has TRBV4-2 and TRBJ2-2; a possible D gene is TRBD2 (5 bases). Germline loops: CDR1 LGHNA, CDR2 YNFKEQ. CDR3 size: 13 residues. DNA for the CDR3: TGTGCCAGCAGCCAGAGAGTCACCGGGGAGATGTTTTTT. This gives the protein CASSQRVTGEMFF.

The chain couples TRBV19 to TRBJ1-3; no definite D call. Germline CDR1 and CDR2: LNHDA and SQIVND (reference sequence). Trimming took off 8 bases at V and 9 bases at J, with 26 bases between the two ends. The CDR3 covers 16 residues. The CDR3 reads CASSVTSADQPGTIYF. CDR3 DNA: TGTGCCAGTTCGGTTACATCGGCCGACCAACCTGGCACCATATATTTT.

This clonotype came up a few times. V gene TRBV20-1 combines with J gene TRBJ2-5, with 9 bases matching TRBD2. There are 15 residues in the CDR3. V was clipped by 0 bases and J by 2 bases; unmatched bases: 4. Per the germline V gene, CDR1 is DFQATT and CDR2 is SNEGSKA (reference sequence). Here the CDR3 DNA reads TGCAGTGCTAGAGAACCTAGCGGGGCTCAAGAGACCCAGTACTTC. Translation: CSAREPSGAQETQYF.

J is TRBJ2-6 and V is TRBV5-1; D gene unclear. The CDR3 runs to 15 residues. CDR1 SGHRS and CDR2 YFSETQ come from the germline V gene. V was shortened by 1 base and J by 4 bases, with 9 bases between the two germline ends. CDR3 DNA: TGCGCCAGCAGCTTGACCGCACACGGGGCCAACGTCCTGACTTTC. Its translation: CASSLTAHGANVLTF.

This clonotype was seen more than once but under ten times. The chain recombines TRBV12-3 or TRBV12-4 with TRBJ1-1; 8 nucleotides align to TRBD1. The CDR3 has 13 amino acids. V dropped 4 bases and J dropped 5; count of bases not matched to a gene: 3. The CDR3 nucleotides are TGTGCCAGCAGTTGGACAGGGAGGACTGAAGCTTTCTTT. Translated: CASSWTGRTEAFF.

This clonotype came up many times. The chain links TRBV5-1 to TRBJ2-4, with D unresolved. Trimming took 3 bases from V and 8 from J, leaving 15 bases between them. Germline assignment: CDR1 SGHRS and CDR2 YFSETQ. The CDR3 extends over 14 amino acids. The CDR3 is CASSSGSTRDIQYF. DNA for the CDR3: TGCGCCAGCAGCTCCGGGTCGACCCGGGACATTCAGTACTTC. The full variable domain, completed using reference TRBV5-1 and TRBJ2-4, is KAGVTQTPRYLIKTRGQQVTLSCSPISGHRSVSWYQQTPGQGLQFLFEYFSETQRNKGNFPGRFSGRQFSNSRSEMNVSTLELGDSALYLCASSSGSTRDIQYFGAGTRLSVL.

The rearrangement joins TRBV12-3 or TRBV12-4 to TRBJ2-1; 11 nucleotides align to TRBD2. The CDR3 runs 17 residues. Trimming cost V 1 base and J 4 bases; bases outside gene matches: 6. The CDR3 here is CASSLGIAGGKYNEQFF. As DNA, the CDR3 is TGTGCCAGCAGTTTAGGAATAGCGGGAGGGAAGTACAATGAGCAGTTCTTC.

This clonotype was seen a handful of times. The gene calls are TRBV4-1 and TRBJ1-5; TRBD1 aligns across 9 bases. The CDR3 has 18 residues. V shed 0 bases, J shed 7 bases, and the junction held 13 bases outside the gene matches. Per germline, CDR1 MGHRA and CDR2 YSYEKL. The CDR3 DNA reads TGCGCCAGCAGCCAAGAAGTGGTTATGGGACAGGGAGGCCAGCCCCAGCATTTT. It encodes CASSQEVVMGQGGQPQHF.

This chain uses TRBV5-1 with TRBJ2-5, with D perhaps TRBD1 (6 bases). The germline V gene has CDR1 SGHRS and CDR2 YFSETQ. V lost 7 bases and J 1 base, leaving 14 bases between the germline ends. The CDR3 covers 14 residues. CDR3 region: CASRQTGFQETQYF. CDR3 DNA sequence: TGCGCCAGCCGCCAAACAGGGTTCCAAGAGACCCAGTACTTC.

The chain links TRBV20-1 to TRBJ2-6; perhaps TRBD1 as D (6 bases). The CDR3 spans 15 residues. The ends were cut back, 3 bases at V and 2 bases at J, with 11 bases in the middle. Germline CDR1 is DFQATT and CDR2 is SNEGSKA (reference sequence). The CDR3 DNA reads TGCAGTGCTAGTTCTAGGGGGACTGGGGCCAACGTCCTGACTTTC. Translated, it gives CSASSRGTGANVLTF.

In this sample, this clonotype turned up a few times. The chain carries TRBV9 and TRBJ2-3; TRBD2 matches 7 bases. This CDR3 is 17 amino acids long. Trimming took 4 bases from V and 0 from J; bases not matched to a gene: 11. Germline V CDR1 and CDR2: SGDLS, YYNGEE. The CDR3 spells CASSSPGGGRSTDTQYF. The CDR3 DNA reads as TGTGCCAGCAGCTCCCCGGGAGGCGGGAGAAGCACAGATACGCAGTATTTT.

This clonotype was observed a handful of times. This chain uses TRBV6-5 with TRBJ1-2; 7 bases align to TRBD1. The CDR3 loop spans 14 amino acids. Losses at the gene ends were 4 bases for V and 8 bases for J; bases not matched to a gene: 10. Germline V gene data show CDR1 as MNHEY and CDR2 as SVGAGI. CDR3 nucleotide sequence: TGTGCCAGCAGTTCGCAGGACAGGTCTATGGGCTACACCTTC. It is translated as CASSSQDRSMGYTF.

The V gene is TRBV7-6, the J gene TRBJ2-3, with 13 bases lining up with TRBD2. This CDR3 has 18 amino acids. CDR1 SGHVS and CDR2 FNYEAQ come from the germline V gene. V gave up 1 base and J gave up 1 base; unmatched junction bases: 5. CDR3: CASSLGLAGGLRTDTQYF. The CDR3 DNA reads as TGTGCCAGCAGCTTAGGACTAGCGGGGGGCCTACGCACAGATACGCAGTATTTT.

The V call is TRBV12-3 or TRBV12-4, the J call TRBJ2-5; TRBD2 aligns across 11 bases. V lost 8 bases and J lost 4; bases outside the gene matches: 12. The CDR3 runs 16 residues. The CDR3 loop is CASGDSGGAGVETQYF. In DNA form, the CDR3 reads TGTGCCAGCGGGGATAGCGGGGGGGCCGGGGTAGAGACCCAGTACTTC.

DNA for the CDR3: TGCGCCAGCAGCTTGGCCCGACAGCGGGACTATGGCTACACCTTC. It encodes CASSLARQRDYGYTF. The J gene is TRBJ1-2, the V gene TRBV5-1; TRBD1 might be the D (5 bases). The ends were cut back, 0 bases at V and 3 bases at J, with 12 bases in the middle. The CDR3 is made up of 15 amino acids. Germline CDR1 and CDR2: SGHRS and YFSETQ.

The CDR3: CSARDLASATYEQYF. CDR3 bases: TGCAGTGCTAGAGATCTTGCTAGCGCAACCTACGAGCAGTACTTC. The chain employs TRBV20-1 and TRBJ2-7; tentative D call: TRBD2 (6 bases). The CDR3 covers 15 residues. Germline V CDR1 and CDR2: DFQATT, SNEGSKA (reference sequence). Trimming left V 0 bases short and J 2 bases short, with 14 bases between.

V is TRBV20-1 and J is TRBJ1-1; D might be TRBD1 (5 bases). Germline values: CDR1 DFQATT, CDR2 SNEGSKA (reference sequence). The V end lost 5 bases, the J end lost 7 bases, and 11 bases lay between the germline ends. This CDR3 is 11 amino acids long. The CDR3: CSARLDSEAFF. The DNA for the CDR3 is TGCAGTGCTCGCCTTGACAGTGAAGCTTTCTTT.

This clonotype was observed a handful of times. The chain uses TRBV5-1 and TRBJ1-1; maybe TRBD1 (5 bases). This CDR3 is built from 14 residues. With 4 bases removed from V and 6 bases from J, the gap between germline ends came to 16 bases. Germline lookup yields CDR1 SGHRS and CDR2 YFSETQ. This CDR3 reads CASSQQSGGAEAFF. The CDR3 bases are TGCGCCAGCAGCCAACAATCCGGGGGGGCTGAAGCTTTCTTT.

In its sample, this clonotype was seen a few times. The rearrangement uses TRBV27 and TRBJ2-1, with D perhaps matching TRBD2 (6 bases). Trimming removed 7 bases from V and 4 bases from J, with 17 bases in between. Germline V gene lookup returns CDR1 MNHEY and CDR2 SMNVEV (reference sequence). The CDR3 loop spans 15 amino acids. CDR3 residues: CASTSGLSMYNEQFF. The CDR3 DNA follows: TGTGCCAGCACCAGTGGACTATCCATGTACAATGAGCAGTTCTTC.

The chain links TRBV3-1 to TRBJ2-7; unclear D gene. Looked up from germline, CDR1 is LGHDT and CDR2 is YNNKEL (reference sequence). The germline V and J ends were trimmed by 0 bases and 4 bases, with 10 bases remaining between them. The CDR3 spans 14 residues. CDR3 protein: CASSQDIKLYEQYF. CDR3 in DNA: TGTGCCAGCAGCCAAGACATAAAGTTGTACGAGCAGTACTTC.

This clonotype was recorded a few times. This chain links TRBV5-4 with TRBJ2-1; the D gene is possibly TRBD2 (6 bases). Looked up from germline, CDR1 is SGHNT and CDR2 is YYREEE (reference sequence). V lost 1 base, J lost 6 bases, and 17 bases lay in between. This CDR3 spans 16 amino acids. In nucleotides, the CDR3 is TGTGCCAGCAGCTTGTCCTCGGGACTTGCCGGCAATGAGCAGTTCTTC. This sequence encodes CASSLSSGLAGNEQFF.

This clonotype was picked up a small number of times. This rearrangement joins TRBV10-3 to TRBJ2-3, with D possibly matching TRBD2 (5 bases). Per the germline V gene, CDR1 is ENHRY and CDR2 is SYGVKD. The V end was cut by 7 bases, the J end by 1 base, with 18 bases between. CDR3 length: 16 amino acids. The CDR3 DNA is TGTGCCATCACTCCAAACGCGGGTCCCGGCACAGATACGCAGTATTTT. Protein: CAITPNAGPGTDTQYF.